This T cell receptor (beta chain) was profiled in a study of T cell responses to AZD1222 COVID-19 vaccine. CDR3 length equals 13 residues. Germline CDR1 MNHEY, CDR2 SVGAGI. V shed 0 bases and J shed 9 bases, with 11 bases lying between them. Whole-study findings and limits: Spike-wide coverage was observed for vaccine-associated CD4 TCRs, with dominant responses at 160-218 and 743-854. Epitopes outside B.1.351 and B.1.1.7 mutated regions reportedly drew nearly half of spike TCRs.

Points on this clone: No antigen is known for it.

Only in-frame clones appear in the TCRdb table, and some are missing; sequencing was by immunoSEQ multiplex PCR. The sample lists approximately 200,000 clones; 93% were seen once. The chain employs TRBV6-5 and TRBJ1-2; D unclear. Sequences were derived from peripheral blood, sampled 28 days after the second AZD1222 dose. The TCR originated in an adult who received the AZD1222 COVID-19 vaccine. CDR3 amino acids: CASSYSQSGSYTF. In nucleotides, the CDR3 is TGTGCCAGCAGTTACTCGCAGTCCGGTAGCTACACCTTC.